Following are 20 T cell receptor beta chains from one sample sequenced in a study of blood T cell repertoires in COVID-19 (dated by TCRdb to 2020 to 2021). To prepare the library, the immunoSEQ multiplex PCR assay was applied. As stored in TCRdb, this immuneACCESS dataset retains in-frame rearrangements with V and J assigned. A fraction of the clones does not appear; measured against another copy, unresolved V genes explain less than half of the discrepancy, and the remainder lacks a known reason. The sample includes about 150,000 clones, with 75% to 85% observed a single time. More than 7.5% of the sample goes to the ten largest clones. The material sequenced was peripheral blood. The receptors derive from a woman aged 50 to 60 with acute or convalescent COVID-19.

J is TRBJ2-5 and V is TRBV12-3 or TRBV12-4; D gene ambiguous. This CDR3 is built from 13 residues. The V gene lost 6 bases and the J gene lost 2 bases, with 10 bases spanning the gap. The CDR3, as DNA: TGTGCCAGCAGCTCGTCGAGTCAAGAGACCCAGTACTTC. This gives the protein CASSSSSQETQYF.

Comments on this clone: The sample holds other DNA sequences that translate to the same CDR3. The chain combines TRBV4-3 with TRBJ1-5; maybe TRBD1 (5 bases). CDR3 size: 16 residues. The germline V gene has CDR1 LGHNA and CDR2 YSLEER. V was cut by 0 bases and J by 2 bases, with 11 bases left in between. The CDR3 DNA reads TGCGCCAGCAGCCAAGATATAAGGGGTGGCAATCAGCCCCAGCATTTT. It yields the protein CASSQDIRGGNQPQHF.

This chain uses TRBV9 with TRBJ2-5, with 7 bases matching TRBD2. Germline CDR1 is SGDLS and CDR2 is YYNGEE. The CDR3 runs 21 residues. The CDR3 spells CYSSRQGPRSFAGVPGETQYF. CDR3 coding DNA: TGTTACTCGTCGCGGCAGGGTCCTCGTTCCTTTGCGGGGGTCCCTGGAGAGACCCAGTACTTC.

The chain combines TRBV5-6 with TRBJ2-7; 7 positions agree with TRBD2. Germline V lookup: CDR1 SGHDT, CDR2 YYEEEE. The CDR3 consists of 15 residues. V was clipped by 4 bases and J by 2 bases; unmatched bases: 9. CDR3: CASSLPWGGAYEQYF. CDR3 nucleotides: TGTGCCAGCAGCCTTCCTTGGGGGGGAGCCTACGAGCAGTACTTC.

The chain recombines TRBV9 with TRBJ2-5, with 9 positions matching TRBD2. Per the germline V gene, CDR1 is SGDLS and CDR2 is YYNGEE. V was clipped by 4 bases and J by 1 base; unmatched bases: 11. The CDR3 sequence is 17 residues long. This chain's CDR3 is CASSPGGTSRGQETQYF. The CDR3 DNA sequence: TGTGCCAGCAGCCCGGGGGGGACTAGCAGGGGCCAAGAGACCCAGTACTTC.

This clone has only a few counts. V is TRBV4-1 and J is TRBJ2-1, with a tentative D call TRBD1 (6 bases). The CDR3 covers 14 residues. Looked up from germline, CDR1 is MGHRA and CDR2 is YSYEKL. Between the trimmed V and J ends, which lost 6 bases and 6 bases, there was a span of 15 bases. The CDR3 here is CASRKTGQLNEQFF. In DNA form, the CDR3 reads TGCGCCAGCAGAAAGACGGGACAACTCAATGAGCAGTTCTTC.

The genes are TRBV19 and TRBJ2-5; 10 nucleotides line up with TRBD1. Germline V lookup: CDR1 LNHDA, CDR2 SQIVND (reference sequence). The V segment lost 5 bases and the J segment 4 bases; nucleotides outside the gene matches: 4. The CDR3 totals 14 residues. The CDR3 DNA reads as TGTGCCAGTAGTGTCCGGGACAGGGGAGAGACCCAGTACTTC. Encoded protein: CASSVRDRGETQYF.

This rearrangement joins TRBV11-2 to TRBJ2-1, with 8 positions matching TRBD2. The V gene's germline CDR1 is SGHAT and CDR2 FQNNGV. J lost 0 bases, V lost 3 bases, and 1 base had no gene match. This CDR3 is built from 15 residues. The CDR3 sequence is CASSFSGSSYNEQFF. As DNA, the CDR3 is TGTGCCAGCAGCTTCAGCGGGAGCTCCTACAATGAGCAGTTCTTC.

The chain couples TRBV9 to TRBJ1-1; D not certain. The length of the CDR3 is 13 residues. Germline V lookup: CDR1 SGDLS, CDR2 YYNGEE. Trimming took off 4 bases at V and 0 bases at J, with 7 bases between the two ends. In DNA, the CDR3 is TGTGCCAGCAGCCCAGGTATGAACACTGAAGCTTTCTTT. It translates to CASSPGMNTEAFF.

The rearrangement uses TRBV7-2 and TRBJ2-3; the match to TRBD1 covers 8 bases. The CDR3 covers 15 residues. The germline V gene encodes CDR1 SGHTA and CDR2 FQGNSA. V lost 8 bases and J lost 3; bases outside the gene matches: 10. The CDR3 nucleotides are TGTGCCAGCGCTGCGGGACAGGATCTTACAGATACGCAGTATTTT. Its translation is CASAAGQDLTDTQYF. The variable domain in full, with the rest retrieved from reference TRBV7-2 and TRBJ2-3, is GAGVSQSPSNKVTEKGKDVELRCDPISGHTALYWYRQSLGQGLEFLIYFQGNSAPDKSGLPSDRFSAERTGGSVSTLTIQRTQQEDSAVYLCASAAGQDLTDTQYFGPGTRLTVL.

The chain recombines TRBV4-1 with TRBJ1-3; D is possibly TRBD1 (6 bases). From germline, CDR1 is MGHRA and CDR2 YSYEKL. CDR3 length: 17 amino acids. Trimming stripped 3 bases from V and 1 base from J, with 16 bases between. The CDR3 nucleotides are TGCGCCAGCAGCCAGATGGACAGCTTATTATCTGGAAACACCATATATTTT. Encoded protein: CASSQMDSLLSGNTIYF.

The genes are TRBV29-1 and TRBJ2-5; no firm D call. The CDR3 consists of 14 residues. Per germline, CDR1 SQVTM and CDR2 ANQGSEA. Deletions cut 6 bases from V and 2 bases from J, with 16 bases between. In nucleotides, the CDR3 is TGCAGCGTGGAATTACAGTTCGGACAAGAGACCCAGTACTTC. As protein: CSVELQFGQETQYF.

This clone was observed a single time. V usage is TRBV18 and J usage is TRBJ1-6, with 8 nucleotides matching TRBD1. The CDR3 has 16 residues. Germline CDR1 and CDR2: KGHSH and LQKENI. V was clipped by 1 base and J by 6 bases; unmatched bases: 5. This CDR3 reads CASSPRAGGFNSPLHF. The CDR3 nucleotides read TGTGCCAGCTCACCACGGGCAGGGGGCTTTAATTCACCCCTCCACTTT.

This chain joins TRBV4-2 and TRBJ1-5, with D possibly matching TRBD1 (6 bases). The CDR3 totals 15 residues. From germline, CDR1 is LGHNA and CDR2 YNFKEQ. Trimming took 1 base from V and 4 from J, leaving 11 bases between them. For the CDR3, the DNA is TGTGCCAGCAGCCAAGTAGGGACACCGAATCAGCCCCAGCATTTT. Residues: CASSQVGTPNQPQHF.

This clone was recorded only once. The chain combines TRBV6-5 with TRBJ1-1; D unresolved. Trimming left V 6 bases short and J 8 bases short, with 16 bases between. The length of the CDR3 is 13 residues. The germline CDR1 and CDR2 sequences are MNHEY and SVGAGI. CDR3 loop: CASSRERVAEAFF. In DNA form, the CDR3 reads TGTGCCAGCAGCCGCGAGAGGGTGGCCGAAGCTTTCTTT.

As regards this clone: Other DNA sequences within the sample encode an identical CDR3. The chain combines TRBV7-2 with TRBJ1-2; D is ambiguous. Between the trimmed V and J ends, which lost 1 base and 8 bases, there was a span of 11 bases. Germline CDR1 reads SGHTA; CDR2 reads FQGNSA. This CDR3 is built from 13 residues. As DNA, the CDR3 is TGTGCCAGCAGCTTAGGAGGGTTTGACGGCTACACCTTC. This gives the protein CASSLGGFDGYTF.

The rearrangement uses TRBV28 and TRBJ2-7; 8 bases are shared with TRBD2. The CDR3 runs to 15 residues. The V gene end was trimmed by 2 bases and the J gene end by 2 bases; junction bases not matched to a gene: 5. Per germline, CDR1 MDHEN and CDR2 SYDVKM. CDR3 coding DNA: TGTGCCAGCAGTTTAACACTAGCGGTTACCTACGAGCAGTACTTC. Its protein is CASSLTLAVTYEQYF.

This clone was counted once. The chain joins TRBV18 to TRBJ2-6; possible D gene TRBD1, 5 bases. Trimming removed 0 bases from V and 0 bases from J, with 12 bases in between. The V gene's germline CDR1 is KGHSH and CDR2 LQKENI. This CDR3 spans 18 amino acids. CDR3 in amino acids: CASSPPRTRDSGANVLTF. The CDR3 DNA is TGTGCCAGCTCACCACCCCGGACAAGAGACTCTGGGGCCAACGTCCTGACTTTC.

The rearrangement uses TRBV18 and TRBJ1-4, with 7 bases fitting TRBD1. Losses at the gene ends were 1 base for V and 8 bases for J; bases not matched to a gene: 4. CDR1 and CDR2 from the germline V gene are KGHSH and LQKENI. The CDR3 is 14 amino acids. CDR3 in amino acids: CASSPRQGGEKLFF. In DNA form, the CDR3 reads TGTGCCAGCTCACCACGACAGGGAGGAGAAAAACTGTTTTTT.

The gene calls are TRBV3-1 (or the pseudogene TRBV3-2) and TRBJ2-3; maybe TRBD2 (6 bases). CDR1 is LGHDT and CDR2 is YNNKEL in the germline V gene (reference sequence). This CDR3 is 17 amino acids long. V lost 2 bases, J lost 2 bases, and 17 bases lay in between. CDR3 loop: CASSQPPLRGTTDTQYF. The CDR3 DNA sequence: TGTGCCAGCAGCCAACCCCCCTTGCGGGGAACCACAGATACGCAGTATTTT.